A selection of T cell receptor beta chains follows, all from one sample in a study of T cell responses to AZD1222 COVID-19 vaccine. TCRdb's table, derived via immunoSEQ multiplex PCR, lists solely in-frame clones and lacks some. The sample lists some 86,000 clones, about 78% occurring once. The sample was peripheral blood, taken on day 0 of AZD1222 vaccination. These receptor sequences come from an adult in good health. CDR3s include the opening cysteine and the closing phenylalanine or tryptophan. A D gene is named only where the DNA matches it firmly. Rows give clone size only sometimes, using once, few, many, or a class for an expanded clone.

v_gene,j_gene,d_gene,abundance,CDR3nt,CDR3aa
TRBV27,TRBJ2-7,TRBD2,few,TGTGCCAGCAGCCAGAGCGGGAGAGTCGACGAGCAGTACTTC,CASSQSGRVDEQYF
TRBV3-1/TRBV3-2,TRBJ2-5,.,few,TGTGCCAGCAGCCCGACTAGGGGGGGAACCCAGTACTTC,CASSPTRGGTQYF
TRBV2,TRBJ1-5,.,few,TGTGCCAGCAAGCGCGGGGGGGCCTATCAGCCCCAGCATTTT,CASKRGGAYQPQHF
TRBV12-3/TRBV12-4,TRBJ2-7,.,.,TGTGCCAGCAAGGGTATCTCCTACGAGCAGTACTTC,CASKGISYEQYF
TRBV3-1/TRBV3-2,TRBJ1-6,.,.,TGTGCCAGCAGCCAAGTAGCGGGGGAAGGTTCACCCCTCCACTTT,CASSQVAGEGSPLHF
TRBV30,TRBJ1-1,.,.,TGTGCCTGGGGCCCCGGGACATTGAACACTGAAGCTTTCTTT,CAWGPGTLNTEAFF
TRBV18,TRBJ2-2,TRBD2,.,TGTGCCAGCTCACCAAGCCCAGCGGGAGCGATCGGGGAGCTGTTTTTT,CASSPSPAGAIGELFF
TRBV7-8,TRBJ2-2,.,.,TGTGCCAGCAGCTTAGTAGGGCGTCGGACCGGGGAGCTGTTTTTT,CASSLVGRRTGELFF
TRBV15,TRBJ1-2,.,.,TGTGCCACCAGCAGAGATGGGGCTTGGGGCTACACCTTC,CATSRDGAWGYTF
TRBV3-1/TRBV3-2,TRBJ2-7,TRBD1,.,TGTGCCAGCAGCCAATGGGACAGGGGAAGGAACGAGCAGTACTTC,CASSQWDRGRNEQYF
TRBV7-8,TRBJ2-3,.,.,TGTGCCAGCAGCCCAGGGCGGGATACGCAGTATTTT,CASSPGRDTQYF
TRBV2,TRBJ2-7,TRBD1,.,TGTGCCAGCATTAGGGACAGGGGGCTAGACGAGCAGTACTTC,CASIRDRGLDEQYF
TRBV9,TRBJ2-5,.,.,TGTGCCAGCAGCGTACAGGGTAGCGGAGAGACCCAGTACTTC,CASSVQGSGETQYF
TRBV6-5,TRBJ2-3,.,.,TGTGCCAGCAGTTACCCTGGCGGCCCAAGCGCAGATACGCAGTATTTT,CASSYPGGPSADTQYF
TRBV3-1/TRBV3-2,TRBJ2-5,.,.,TGTGCCAGCAGCCAAAGGTCAGAGACCCAGTACTTC,CASSQRSETQYF
TRBV5-1,TRBJ2-3,.,.,TGCGCCAGCAGCTTGGCAGTAGGCCGTGGGACAGATACGCAGTATTTT,CASSLAVGRGTDTQYF
TRBV5-1,TRBJ1-2,.,.,TGCGCCAGCAGCTTAACAGCAGGCGGCTACACCTTC,CASSLTAGGYTF
TRBV18,TRBJ1-5,.,few,TGTGCCAGCTCACTCATGGGGACGGGAAGCAATCAGCCCCAGCATTTT,CASSLMGTGSNQPQHF
TRBV7-2,TRBJ2-2,.,.,TGTGCCAGCAGCTTGAGCAGATTAGCGAACACCGGGGAGCTGTTTTTT,CASSLSRLANTGELFF
TRBV30,TRBJ1-2,.,.,TGTGCCTGGGGACGGACAGTGGGGGGCTACACCTTC,CAWGRTVGGYTF
TRBV29-1,TRBJ2-5,TRBD1,.,TGCAGCGTTGATAAGGGACAGGGGCTAGAGACCCAGTACTTC,CSVDKGQGLETQYF
TRBV6-2/TRBV6-3,TRBJ2-3,.,few,TGTGCCAGCAGCCTCCTTGGGGGGAACACAGATACGCAGTATTTT,CASSLLGGNTDTQYF
TRBV4-1,TRBJ1-5,TRBD1,.,TGCGCCAGCAGCCAAGAGGACAGGGCTAATCAGCCCCAGCATTTT,CASSQEDRANQPQHF
TRBV6-5,TRBJ1-2,.,.,TGTGCCAGCAGCCGCGGTGTGGGTTGGGGCTACACCTTC,CASSRGVGWGYTF
TRBV18,TRBJ2-1,TRBD2,.,TGTGCCAGCTCACCAGGCCAACTAGCGGGAGGGAATGAGCAGTTCTTC,CASSPGQLAGGNEQFF
TRBV7-6,TRBJ1-5,.,.,TGTGCCAGCAGCTTAGAACGGAATCAGCCCCAGCATTTT,CASSLERNQPQHF
TRBV3-1/TRBV3-2,TRBJ2-5,.,.,TGTGCCAGCGTCCGGGACGAAGAGACCCAGTACTTC,CASVRDEETQYF
TRBV6-4,TRBJ1-1,TRBD1,.,TGTGCCAGCAGTGCGGGACAGGGCGGGGGTGAAGCTTTCTTT,CASSAGQGGGEAFF
TRBV20-1,TRBJ2-3,TRBD2,.,TGCAGTGCTAGTATGGGACTAGTTCAAGGCACAGATACGCAGTATTTT,CSASMGLVQGTDTQYF
TRBV7-2,TRBJ2-1,TRBD1,.,TGTGCCAGCAGCTTTAGACAGGGTGTTGGTGAGCAGTTCTTC,CASSFRQGVGEQFF
TRBV19,TRBJ1-5,.,.,TGTGCCAGTTGGGATCCAGCGTTTCGAAATCAGCCCCAGCATTTT,CASWDPAFRNQPQHF
TRBV27,TRBJ1-1,.,.,TGTGCCAGCAGTCTACAGCAGGGAGGTTCCGGTGAAGCTTTCTTT,CASSLQQGGSGEAFF
TRBV2,TRBJ1-5,.,.,TGTGCCAGCAGTGAAGCGCGACAGCCCCAGCATTTT,CASSEARQPQHF
TRBV5-4,TRBJ2-1,TRBD1,few,TGTGCCAGCAGCCTCCGGGACAGTCCCTACAATGAGCAGTTCTTC,CASSLRDSPYNEQFF
TRBV29-1,TRBJ2-3,.,.,TGCAGCGTTGTTAGCGGCACAGATACGCAGTATTTT,CSVVSGTDTQYF
TRBV3-1/TRBV3-2,TRBJ1-3,TRBD1,.,TGTGCCAGCAGCCCCAGGAACAGGGGCTTATATTTT,CASSPRNRGLYF
TRBV14,TRBJ2-1,TRBD2,.,TGTGCCAGCAGCCGGAAACTAGCGGGAGTTGGGAATGAGCAGTTCTTC,CASSRKLAGVGNEQFF
TRBV10-1,TRBJ2-5,TRBD1,.,TGCGCCAGCAGTGAGTCGGGGACAGCACAAGAGACCCAGTACTTC,CASSESGTAQETQYF
TRBV28,TRBJ1-1,.,.,TGTGCCAGCCACCTGTCCGGGGCGCGAACTGAAGCTTTCTTT,CASHLSGARTEAFF
TRBV10-3,TRBJ2-1,.,once,TGTGCCATCCAAGGAACAGAATCCTACAATGAGCAGTTCTTC,CAIQGTESYNEQFF
TRBV10-3,TRBJ1-5,TRBD1,.,TGTGCCATCAGTGAGGACAGGGCGCAGGGCAATCAGCCCCAGCATTTT,CAISEDRAQGNQPQHF
TRBV27,TRBJ2-5,.,few,TGTGCCAGCAGAGGGGGGGAGACCCAGTACTTC,CASRGGETQYF
TRBV30,TRBJ2-1,TRBD2,.,TGTGCCTGGAGTAAAGGACTAGCGGGAGTTCCTGAGCAGTTCTTC,CAWSKGLAGVPEQFF
TRBV7-6,TRBJ2-2,.,.,TGTGCCAGCAGCTTAGTGGGACCGGGGGCCGGGGAGCTGTTTTTT,CASSLVGPGAGELFF
TRBV11-2,TRBJ2-1,.,.,TGTGCCAGCAGCCTGGTACCCCAGACCTACAATGAGCAGTTCTTC,CASSLVPQTYNEQFF
TRBV11-3,TRBJ2-4,TRBD1,.,TGTGCCAGCAGCCAGGGACAGCAACAAAACATTCAGTACTTC,CASSQGQQQNIQYF
TRBV2,TRBJ2-3,TRBD2,.,TGTGCCAGCAGCCGGACTAGCGCTTACACAGATACGCAGTATTTT,CASSRTSAYTDTQYF
TRBV5-4,TRBJ2-1,.,.,TGTGCCAGCAGCTTGGGGCAGGGTGGGGATGAGCAGTTCTTC,CASSLGQGGDEQFF
TRBV6-5,TRBJ2-3,TRBD2,.,TGTGCCAGCAGTTGGACTAGCGGGAGTATAGATACGCAGTATTTT,CASSWTSGSIDTQYF